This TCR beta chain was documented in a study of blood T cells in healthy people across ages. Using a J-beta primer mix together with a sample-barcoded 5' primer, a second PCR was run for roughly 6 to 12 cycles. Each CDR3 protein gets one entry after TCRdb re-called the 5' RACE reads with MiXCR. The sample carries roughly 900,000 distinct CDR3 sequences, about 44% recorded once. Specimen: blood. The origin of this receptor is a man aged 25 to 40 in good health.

The CDR3 sequence: CASRLSLAGGRTDTQYF. The CDR3 DNA sequence: TGTGCCAGCAGACTCTCCTTGGCGGGGGGGCGGACAGATACGCAGTATTTT. This chain links TRBV28 with TRBJ2-3, with 9 bases that match TRBD2. V trimming: 6 bases; J trimming: 3 bases; junction bases outside the gene matches: 13. The CDR3 consists of 17 residues. The germline V gene has CDR1 MDHEN and CDR2 SYDVKM.